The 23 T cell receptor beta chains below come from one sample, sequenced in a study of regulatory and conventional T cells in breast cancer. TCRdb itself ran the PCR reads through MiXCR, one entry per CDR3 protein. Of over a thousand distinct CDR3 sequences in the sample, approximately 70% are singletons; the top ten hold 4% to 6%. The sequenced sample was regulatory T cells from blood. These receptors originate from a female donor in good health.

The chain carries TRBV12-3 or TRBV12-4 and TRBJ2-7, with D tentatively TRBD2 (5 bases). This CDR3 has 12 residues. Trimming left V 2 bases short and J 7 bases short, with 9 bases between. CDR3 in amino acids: CASSLTSGEQYF. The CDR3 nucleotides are TGTGCCAGCAGTTTAACATCGGGAGAGCAGTACTTC.

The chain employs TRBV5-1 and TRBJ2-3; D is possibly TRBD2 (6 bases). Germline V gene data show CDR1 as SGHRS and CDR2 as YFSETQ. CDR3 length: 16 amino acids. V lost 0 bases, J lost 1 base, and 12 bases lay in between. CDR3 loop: CASSLALGGGTDTQYF. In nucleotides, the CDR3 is TGCGCCAGCAGCTTGGCTCTCGGCGGGGGCACAGATACGCAGTATTTT.

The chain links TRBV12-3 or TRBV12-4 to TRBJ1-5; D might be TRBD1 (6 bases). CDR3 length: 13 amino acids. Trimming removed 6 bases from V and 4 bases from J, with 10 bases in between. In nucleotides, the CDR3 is TGTGCCAGCAGCCTGAGGGGGAATCAGCCCCAGCATTTT. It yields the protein CASSLRGNQPQHF.

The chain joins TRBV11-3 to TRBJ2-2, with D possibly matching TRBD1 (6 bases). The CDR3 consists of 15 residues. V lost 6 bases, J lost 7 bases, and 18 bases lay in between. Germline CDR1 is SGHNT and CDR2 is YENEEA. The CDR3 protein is CASSPQGAEGGELFF. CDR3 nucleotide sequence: TGTGCCAGCAGTCCACAGGGAGCCGAGGGCGGGGAGCTGTTTTTT. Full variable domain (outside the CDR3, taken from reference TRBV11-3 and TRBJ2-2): EAGVVQSPRYKIIEKKQPVAFWCNPISGHNTLYWYLQNLGQGPELLIRYENEEAVDDSQLPKDRFSAERLKGVDSTLKIQPAELGDSAVYLCASSPQGAEGGELFFGEGSRLTVL.

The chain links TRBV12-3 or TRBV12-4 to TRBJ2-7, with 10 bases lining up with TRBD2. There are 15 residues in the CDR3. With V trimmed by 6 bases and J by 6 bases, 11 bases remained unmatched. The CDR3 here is CASRASSGSLLEQYF. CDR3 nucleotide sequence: TGTGCCAGCAGGGCGTCTAGCGGGAGTCTCCTCGAGCAGTACTTC.

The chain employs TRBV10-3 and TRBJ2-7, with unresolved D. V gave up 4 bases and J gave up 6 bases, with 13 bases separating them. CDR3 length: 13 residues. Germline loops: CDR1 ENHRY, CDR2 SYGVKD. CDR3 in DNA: TGTGCCATCAGTGGTGCCGGCGCTACCGAGCAGTACTTC. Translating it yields CAISGAGATEQYF.

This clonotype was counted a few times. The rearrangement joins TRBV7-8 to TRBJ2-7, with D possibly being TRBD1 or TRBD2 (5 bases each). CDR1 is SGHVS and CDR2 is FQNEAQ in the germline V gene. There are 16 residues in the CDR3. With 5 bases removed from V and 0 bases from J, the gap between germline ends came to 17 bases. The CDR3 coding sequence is TGTGCCAGCAGCGGGAGAACGGGGCTGCTCTCCTACGAGCAGTACTTC. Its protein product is CASSGRTGLLSYEQYF.

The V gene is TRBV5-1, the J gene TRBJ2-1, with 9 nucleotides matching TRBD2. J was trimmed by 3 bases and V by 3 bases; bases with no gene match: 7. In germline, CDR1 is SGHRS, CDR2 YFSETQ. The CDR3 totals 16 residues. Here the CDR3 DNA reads TGCGCCAGCAGCTACGAGTCTAGCGGGGACTACAATGAGCAGTTCTTC. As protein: CASSYESSGDYNEQFF.

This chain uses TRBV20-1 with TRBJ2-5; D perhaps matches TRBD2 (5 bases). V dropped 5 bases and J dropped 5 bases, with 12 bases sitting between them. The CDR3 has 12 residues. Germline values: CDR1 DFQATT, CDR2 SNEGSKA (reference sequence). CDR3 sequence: CSADHPGETQYF. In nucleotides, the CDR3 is TGCAGTGCTGACCACCCGGGGGAGACCCAGTACTTC.

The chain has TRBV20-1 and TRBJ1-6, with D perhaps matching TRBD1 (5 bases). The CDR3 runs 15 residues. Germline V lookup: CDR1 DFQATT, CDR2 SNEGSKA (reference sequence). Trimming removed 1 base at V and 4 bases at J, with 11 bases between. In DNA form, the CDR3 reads TGCAGTGCTAGAGGGCAGGGTCTTTATAATTCACCCCTCCACTTT. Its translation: CSARGQGLYNSPLHF.

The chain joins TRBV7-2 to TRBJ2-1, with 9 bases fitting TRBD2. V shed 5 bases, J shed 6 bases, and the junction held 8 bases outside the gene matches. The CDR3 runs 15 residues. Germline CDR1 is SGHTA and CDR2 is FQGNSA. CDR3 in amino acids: CASSVRLADANEQFF. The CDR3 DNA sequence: TGTGCCAGCAGCGTACGACTAGCGGACGCCAATGAGCAGTTCTTC.

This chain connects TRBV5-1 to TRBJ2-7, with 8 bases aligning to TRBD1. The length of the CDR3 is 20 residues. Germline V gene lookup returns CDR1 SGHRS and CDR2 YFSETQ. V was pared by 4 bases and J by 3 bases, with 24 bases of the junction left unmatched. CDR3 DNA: TGCGCCAGCAGCGAGGGACAGGCACTAATCGGTTCCATCTCCAACTACGAGCAGTACTTC. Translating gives CASSEGQALIGSISNYEQYF.

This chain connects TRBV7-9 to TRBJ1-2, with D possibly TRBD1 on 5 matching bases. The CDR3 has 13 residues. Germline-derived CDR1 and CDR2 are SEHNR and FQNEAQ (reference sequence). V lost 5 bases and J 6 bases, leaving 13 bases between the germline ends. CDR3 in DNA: TGTGCCAGCAGCGCTGGGACGAGTAATGGCTACACCTTC. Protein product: CASSAGTSNGYTF.

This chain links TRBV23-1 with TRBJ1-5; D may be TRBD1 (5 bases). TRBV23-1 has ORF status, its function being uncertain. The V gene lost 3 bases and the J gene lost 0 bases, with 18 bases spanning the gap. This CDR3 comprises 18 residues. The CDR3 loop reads CASSHGGTVPNSNQPQHF. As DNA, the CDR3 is TGCGCCAGCAGTCACGGTGGGACGGTTCCTAATAGCAATCAGCCCCAGCATTTT.

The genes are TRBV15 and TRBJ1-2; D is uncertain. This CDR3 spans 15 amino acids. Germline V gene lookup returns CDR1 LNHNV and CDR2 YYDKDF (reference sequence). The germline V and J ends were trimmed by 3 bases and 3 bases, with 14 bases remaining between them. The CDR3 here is CATSSGRASYYGYTF. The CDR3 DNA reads TGTGCCACCAGCAGCGGCCGAGCAAGCTACTATGGCTACACCTTC.

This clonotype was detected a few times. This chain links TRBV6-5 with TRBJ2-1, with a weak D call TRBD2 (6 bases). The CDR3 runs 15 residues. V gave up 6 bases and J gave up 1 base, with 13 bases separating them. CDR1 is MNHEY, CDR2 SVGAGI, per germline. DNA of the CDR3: TGTGCCAGCAGGTCGGGACTGGGGTCCTACAATGAGCAGTTCTTC. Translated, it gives CASRSGLGSYNEQFF.

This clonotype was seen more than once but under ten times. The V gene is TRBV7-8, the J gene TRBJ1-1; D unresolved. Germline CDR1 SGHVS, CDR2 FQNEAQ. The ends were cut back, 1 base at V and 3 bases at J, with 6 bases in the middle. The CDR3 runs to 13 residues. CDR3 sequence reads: CASSLVRDTEAFF. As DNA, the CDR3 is TGTGCCAGCAGCTTAGTGAGAGACACTGAAGCTTTCTTT.

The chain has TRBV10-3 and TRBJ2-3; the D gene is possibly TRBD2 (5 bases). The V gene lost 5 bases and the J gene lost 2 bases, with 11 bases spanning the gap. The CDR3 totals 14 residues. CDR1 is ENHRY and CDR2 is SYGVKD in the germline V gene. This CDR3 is CAISQLVDTDTQYF. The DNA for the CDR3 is TGTGCCATCAGTCAACTAGTGGACACAGATACGCAGTATTTT.

CDR3 protein: CSVASLHSGGNEQFF. The DNA for the CDR3 is TGCAGCGTGGCTTCTTTGCATTCCGGGGGGAATGAGCAGTTCTTC. V and J are TRBV29-1 and TRBJ2-1, with 7 bases identical to TRBD2. V gave up 6 bases and J gave up 7 bases; unmatched junction bases: 15. CDR1 and CDR2 from the germline V gene are SQVTM and ANQGSEA. This CDR3 has 15 amino acids.

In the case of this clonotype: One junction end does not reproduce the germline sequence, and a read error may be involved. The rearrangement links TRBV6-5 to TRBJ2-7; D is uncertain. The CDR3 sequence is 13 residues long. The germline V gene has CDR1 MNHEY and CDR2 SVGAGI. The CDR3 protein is CASSYSGSYEKYF. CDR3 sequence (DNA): TGTGCCAGCAGTTACTCAGGGTCCTACGAGAAGTACTTC.

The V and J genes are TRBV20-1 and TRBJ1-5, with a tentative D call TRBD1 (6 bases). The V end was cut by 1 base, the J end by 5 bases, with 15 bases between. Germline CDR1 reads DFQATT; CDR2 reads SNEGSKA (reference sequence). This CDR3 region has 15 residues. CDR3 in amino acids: CSARVLGQWDQPQHF. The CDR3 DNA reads TGCAGTGCTAGAGTACTAGGACAGTGGGATCAGCCCCAGCATTTT.

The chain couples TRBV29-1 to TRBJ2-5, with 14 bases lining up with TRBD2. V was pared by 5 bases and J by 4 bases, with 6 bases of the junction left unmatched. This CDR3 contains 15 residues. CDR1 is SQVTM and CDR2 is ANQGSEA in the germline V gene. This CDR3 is CSVWGLAGVRETQYF. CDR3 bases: TGCAGCGTTTGGGGACTAGCGGGAGTTCGAGAGACCCAGTACTTC.

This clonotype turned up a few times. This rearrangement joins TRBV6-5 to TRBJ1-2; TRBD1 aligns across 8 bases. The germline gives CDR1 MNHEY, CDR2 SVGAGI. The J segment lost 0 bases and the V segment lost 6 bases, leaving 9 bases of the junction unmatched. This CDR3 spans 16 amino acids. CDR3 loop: CASSQDRGIPNYGYTF. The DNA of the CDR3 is TGTGCCAGCAGCCAAGACAGGGGTATACCTAACTATGGCTACACCTTC.